These 10 T cell receptor beta chains were sequenced from one sample in a study of shared T cell receptors in the human thymus (dated by TCRdb to the early 2020s). Library preparation used the immunoSEQ multiplex PCR assay. TCRdb stores this immuneACCESS table with in-frame sequences only. Part of the clones is absent; in the studies checked, under half of the shortfall reflects unresolved V genes, and no reason is known for the rest. This sample lists under 450,000 clones; approximately 95% were detected once. The top ten clones comprise around 0.019% of the sample. Sample: thymocytes. These receptor sequences come from a human donor.

The chain recombines TRBV7-3 with TRBJ2-7, with D possibly TRBD1 on 5 matching bases. Trimming took off 5 bases at V and 0 bases at J, with 11 bases between the two ends. Germline assignment: CDR1 SGHTA and CDR2 FQGTGA. This CDR3 spans 14 amino acids. The CDR3 protein is CASSPDSSSYEQYF. DNA for the CDR3: TGTGCCAGCAGCCCAGACAGTAGCTCCTACGAGCAGTACTTC.

The chain joins TRBV27 to TRBJ1-3, with 10 bases fitting TRBD1. The CDR3 runs to 13 residues. Trimming cost V 9 bases and J 3 bases; bases outside gene matches: 2. Germline CDR1 reads MNHEY; CDR2 reads SMNVEV (reference sequence). The CDR3 sequence: CARGTGVGNTIYF. The CDR3 DNA sequence: TGTGCCAGAGGGACAGGGGTTGGAAACACCATATATTTT.

The chain links TRBV10-1 to TRBJ1-2; D is unresolved. Trimming shortened V by 0 bases and J by 4 bases, and 9 bases separated the two germline ends. CDR1 WNHNN and CDR2 SYGVQD come from the germline V gene (reference sequence). The length of the CDR3 is 14 residues. The CDR3 bases are TGCGCCAGCAGTGAGTCGAAACCCTCCTATGGCTACACCTTC. Encoded protein: CASSESKPSYGYTF.

The genes are TRBV6-6 and TRBJ1-1; D not certain. The V end lost 6 bases, the J end lost 0 bases, and 14 bases lay between the germline ends. This CDR3 spans 15 amino acids. The V gene's germline CDR1 is MNHNY and CDR2 SVGAGI (reference sequence). CDR3 protein: CASRPPGTLNTEAFF. CDR3 nucleotide sequence: TGTGCCAGCAGGCCGCCGGGAACTCTGAACACTGAAGCTTTCTTT.

This chain connects TRBV5-4 to TRBJ2-7; perhaps TRBD1 as D (6 bases). The CDR3 runs to 14 residues. The V end was cut by 3 bases, the J end by 0 bases, with 10 bases between. CDR1 and CDR2 (germline): SGHNT, YYREEE (reference sequence). The CDR3: CASSSRGSSYEQYF. Written as DNA, the CDR3 is TGTGCCAGCAGCTCGAGGGGGAGCTCCTACGAGCAGTACTTC.

This clone turned up a few times. V is TRBV30 and J is TRBJ2-7; D is tentatively TRBD1 or TRBD2 (6 bases each). Per the germline V gene, CDR1 is GTSNPN and CDR2 is SVGIG (reference sequence). V dropped 3 bases and J dropped 3 bases, with 21 bases sitting between them. The CDR3 totals 16 residues. Written as DNA, the CDR3 is TGTGCCTGGAGGCCCGGGGGCTTCCTAGTGGGCTACGAGCAGTACTTC. This encodes CAWRPGGFLVGYEQYF.

The J gene is TRBJ2-3, the V gene TRBV5-6, with TRBD1 as a possible D gene (6 bases). The CDR3 spans 16 residues. CDR1 and CDR2 (germline): SGHDT, YYEEEE. V lost 2 bases, J lost 2 bases, and 15 bases lay in between. Here the CDR3 DNA reads TGTGCCAGCAGCTTAATCCACAGGGCCCTCACAGATACGCAGTATTTT. Translated: CASSLIHRALTDTQYF.

In this sample, this clone turned up once. This chain connects TRBV6-4 to TRBJ1-1; perhaps TRBD1 as D (6 bases). The CDR3 spans 15 residues. Trimming left V 6 bases short and J 7 bases short, with 21 bases between. Germline assignment: CDR1 MRHNA and CDR2 SNTAGT. CDR3 sequence reads: CASSEGGRGAHEAFF. Written as DNA, the CDR3 is TGTGCCAGCAGCGAGGGGGGGCGCGGGGCGCATGAAGCTTTCTTT.

Only one count was recorded for this clone. The chain carries TRBV4-2 and TRBJ1-5; D gene unclear. The CDR3 loop spans 14 amino acids. Germline CDR1 LGHNA, CDR2 YNFKEQ. V was trimmed by 0 bases and J by 4 bases, leaving 7 bases between them. Here the CDR3 DNA reads TGTGCCAGCAGCCAAGAGGTAGGGAATCAGCCCCAGCATTTT. Translating it yields CASSQEVGNQPQHF.

J is TRBJ2-1 and V is TRBV7-6; unclear D gene. Looked up from germline, CDR1 is SGHVS and CDR2 is FNYEAQ. Trimming pared 2 bases from V and 0 bases from J, leaving 14 bases between. CDR3 size: 17 residues. Here the CDR3 reads CASSLPPPSVSYNEQFF. CDR3 bases: TGTGCCAGCAGCTTACCCCCCCCCTCCGTCTCCTACAATGAGCAGTTCTTC. Full variable domain (outside the CDR3, taken from reference TRBV7-6 and TRBJ2-1): GAGVSQSPRYKVTKRGQDVALRCDPISGHVSLYWYRQALGQGPEFLTYFNYEAQQDKSGLPNDRFSAERPEGSISTLTIQRTEQRDSAMYRCASSLPPPSVSYNEQFFGPGTRLTVL.